This T cell receptor beta chain was identified during a study of naive and memory T cell subsets. Overall study results and limits: A few larger clonotypes appeared in naive repertoires, especially CD8, possibly memory cells re-expressing CD45RA.

With respect to this clonotype: Its target is unknown.

An equimolar mix of two oligonucleotides served as the beta constant-region primer for TRBC1 and TRBC2. Nested alpha and beta constant-region primers with the SP2 primer drove four PCR rounds on ligated cDNA. TCRdb recomputed calls from the UMI-ligation and nested PCR reads with MiXCR, one row per CDR3 protein. This table has fewer than 150,000 distinct CDR3 sequences, about 20% appearing once. V gave up 7 bases and J gave up 5 bases, with 11 bases separating them. Germline lookup yields CDR1 MNHEY and CDR2 SVGAGI. This CDR3 is built from 13 residues. Input material: naive CD8+ T cells from blood. V usage is TRBV6-5 and J usage is TRBJ2-2; D is unresolved. This TCR derives from a human donor in good health. In nucleotides, the CDR3 is TGTGCCAGCACCCTGCACGCGACCGGGGAGCTGTTTTTT. Translated: CASTLHATGELFF.